This T cell receptor beta chain emerged from a study of T cells in Graves' hyperthyroidism and ophthalmopathy. Findings of the study overall: Blood also held most thyroid clonotypes expanded beyond 0.001.

Amplified TCR beta CDR3 regions came from RNA transcripts. The HTBI primer set drove a first-round RT-PCR of the TCR CDR3. TCRdb reanalysed the multiplex PCR reads using MiXCR and keeps one entry per CDR3 protein. The sample has a few hundred thousand distinct CDR3 sequences; just over 45% are singletons. Diagnosing involved the use of clinical symptoms, serum thyroxine and TRAb, thyroid ultrasound and orbital computed tomography. This CDR3 comprises 14 residues. CDR1 and CDR2 from the germline V gene are LNHDA and SQIVND (reference sequence). V was shortened by 4 bases and J by 2 bases, with 12 bases between the two germline ends. Points on this clonotype: Its antigen remains unknown.

The TCR originated in an adult woman with Graves' disease, either hyperthyroidism or ophthalmopathy (not recorded which). Sequencing input: peripheral blood or thyroid tissue (not recorded which). This chain joins TRBV19 and TRBJ2-7, with D possibly being TRBD1 (5 bases). CDR3 bases: TGTGCCAGTAGTACCTCAGGGTGGGCCTACGAGCAGTACTTC. Protein sequence: CASSTSGWAYEQYF.